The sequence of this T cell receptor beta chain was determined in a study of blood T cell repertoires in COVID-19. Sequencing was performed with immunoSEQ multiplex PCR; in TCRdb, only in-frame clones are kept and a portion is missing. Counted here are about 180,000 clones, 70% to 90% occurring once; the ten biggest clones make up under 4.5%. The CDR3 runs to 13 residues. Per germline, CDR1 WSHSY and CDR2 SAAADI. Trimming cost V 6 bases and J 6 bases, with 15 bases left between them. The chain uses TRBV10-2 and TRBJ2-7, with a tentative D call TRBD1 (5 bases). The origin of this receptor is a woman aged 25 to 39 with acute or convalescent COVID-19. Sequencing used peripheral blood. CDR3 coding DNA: TGCGCCAGCAGCCTCATGGGGCTCGGCGAGCAGTACTTC. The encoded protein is CASSLMGLGEQYF.